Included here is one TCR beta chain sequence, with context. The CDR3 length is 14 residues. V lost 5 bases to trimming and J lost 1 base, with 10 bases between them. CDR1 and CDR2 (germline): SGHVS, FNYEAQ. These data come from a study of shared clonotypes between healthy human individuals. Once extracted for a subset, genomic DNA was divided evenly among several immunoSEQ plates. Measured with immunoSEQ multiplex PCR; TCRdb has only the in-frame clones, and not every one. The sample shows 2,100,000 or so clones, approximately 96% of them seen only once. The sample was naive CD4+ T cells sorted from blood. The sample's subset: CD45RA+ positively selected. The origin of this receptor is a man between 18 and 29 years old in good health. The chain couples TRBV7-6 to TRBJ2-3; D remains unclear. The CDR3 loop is CASSATWGTDTQYF. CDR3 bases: TGTGCCAGCAGCGCGACCTGGGGCACAGATACGCAGTATTTT.